This TCR beta chain was identified during a study of T cells in localized non-small cell lung cancer. TCRdb keeps only in-frame clones here, not all; method: immunoSEQ multiplex PCR. The sample includes approximately 4,500 clones, roughly 29% of them seen just once. Source: lung tumor tissue, taken before any cancer treatment. The TCR originated in a male donor aged 60 or over with stage I lung adenocarcinoma.

Written as DNA, the CDR3 is TGTGCCAGCAGCCCCCTTTGGGGAAGCTCCTACGAGCAGTACTTC. Translating it yields CASSPLWGSSYEQYF. The rearrangement links TRBV11-3 to TRBJ2-7; D is undetermined. This CDR3 contains 15 residues. The ends were cut back, 5 bases at V and 0 bases at J, with 14 bases in the middle. Per germline, CDR1 SGHNT and CDR2 YENEEA.